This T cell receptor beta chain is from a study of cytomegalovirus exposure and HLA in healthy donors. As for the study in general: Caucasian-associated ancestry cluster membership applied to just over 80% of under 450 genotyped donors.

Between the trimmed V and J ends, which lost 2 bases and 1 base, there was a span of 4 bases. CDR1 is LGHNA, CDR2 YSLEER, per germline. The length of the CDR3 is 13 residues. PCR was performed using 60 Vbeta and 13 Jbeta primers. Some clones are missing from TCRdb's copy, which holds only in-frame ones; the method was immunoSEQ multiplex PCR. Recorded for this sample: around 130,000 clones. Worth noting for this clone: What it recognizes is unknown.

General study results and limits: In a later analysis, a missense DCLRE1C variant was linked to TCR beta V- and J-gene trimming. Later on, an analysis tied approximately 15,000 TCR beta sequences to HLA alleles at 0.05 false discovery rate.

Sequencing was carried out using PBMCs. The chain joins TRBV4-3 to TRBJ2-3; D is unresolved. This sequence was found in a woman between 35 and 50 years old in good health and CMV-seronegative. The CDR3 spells CASSQQGTDTQYF. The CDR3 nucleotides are TGCGCCAGCAGCCAACAGGGCACAGATACGCAGTATTTT.